This T cell receptor (beta chain) emerged from a study of blood T cell repertoires in COVID-19. Whole-study context: Whether acute or convalescent, the COVID-19 samples came from the United States, Italy and Spain. PBMCs, B-cell-depleted T cells, or T cells provided the cDNA or gDNA that made up the material.

The germline V and J ends were trimmed by 7 bases and 5 bases, with 18 bases remaining between them. Germline V CDR1 and CDR2: MNHEY, SVGAGI. The CDR3 spans 15 residues. Authors' analysis steps: Nucleated cell number was recorded as an estimate derived from reference gene primer amplification. The assay was immunoSEQ multiplex PCR, and TCRdb's table has in-frame clones only and misses some. The DNA was the basis for D and trimming; V, J and clone size are from that table. This sample yields around 200,000 clones, of which roughly 90% are seen a single time; about 0.58% belongs to the top ten. This clonotype was obtained from a man aged 50 or older with acute or convalescent COVID-19. V and J are TRBV6-5 and TRBJ1-5; D is possibly TRBD1 (5 bases). The sequenced sample was peripheral blood. The DNA of the CDR3 is TGTGCCAGCACCGACACGGGGGGGTTTGATCAGCCCCAGCATTTT. Amino acid sequence: CASTDTGGFDQPQHF.